This T cell receptor beta chain was retrieved from a study of blood T cell repertoires in COVID-19. Study-level information: Acute-phase and convalescent COVID-19 samples originated in the United States, Italy and Spain. From T cells, B-cell-depleted T cells, or PBMCs came the material, which was cDNA or gDNA.

As originally analysed: Amplification of reference gene primers was used by the study to estimate nucleated cell counts. Generated by immunoSEQ multiplex PCR, the TCRdb table keeps only in-frame clones and is missing some. The DNA was the basis for D and trimming; V, J and clone size are from that table. This table has some 200,000 clones, roughly 90% appearing once. A note on this clone: Other nucleotide sequences from this sample produce the same CDR3.

The TCR was taken from a woman in her 70s with acute or convalescent COVID-19. The sequenced sample consisted of peripheral blood.

CDR3 protein: CASSLSSGRAPYEQYF. CDR3 nucleotide sequence: TGTGCCAGCAGCTTGTCTAGCGGAAGGGCCCCCTACGAGCAGTACTTC. This chain connects TRBV7-2 to TRBJ2-7; 7 bases fit TRBD2. The junction had 10 bases not matched to a gene; V was cut back by 3 bases and J by 2 bases. Per germline, CDR1 SGHTA and CDR2 FQGNSA. The CDR3 runs to 16 residues. Full variable domain (rest looked up from reference TRBV7-2 and TRBJ2-7): GAGVSQSPSNKVTEKGKDVELRCDPISGHTALYWYRQSLGQGLEFLIYFQGNSAPDKSGLPSDRFSAERTGGSVSTLTIQRTQQEDSAVYLCASSLSSGRAPYEQYFGPGTRLTVT.